This T cell receptor (beta chain) was captured by sequencing in a study of low-dose radiotherapy and immunotherapy resistance in tumors. Study-level background: Cohort 1 was given 0.5 Gy fractions every 2 weeks, 6.5 Gy in total.

First-strand cDNA used TRAV- and TRBV-specific primers, covering alpha and beta chains. Both a constant-region primer and a V-primer adapter served to amplify TCRs across roughly 20 PCR cycles. TCRdb called the reads again in MiXCR, with one record for every CDR3 protein. The sample carries more than 12,000 distinct CDR3 sequences, roughly half recorded once. Germline V gives CDR1 SGHTA, CDR2 FQGNSA. The CDR3 extends over 14 amino acids. With V trimmed by 4 bases and J by 8 bases, 10 bases remained unmatched. The clonotype originates from a human donor with advanced metastatic prostate, ovarian, gallbladder or colorectal cancer (not recorded which). This table probably holds off-target reads from a library built for another chain. This rearrangement joins TRBV7-2 to TRBJ1-1; 7 nucleotides line up with TRBD1. The CDR3 bases are TGTGCCAGCAGCTCTCTCCTAGGGACAGCAGAAGCTTTCTTT. This sequence encodes CASSSLLGTAEAFF.